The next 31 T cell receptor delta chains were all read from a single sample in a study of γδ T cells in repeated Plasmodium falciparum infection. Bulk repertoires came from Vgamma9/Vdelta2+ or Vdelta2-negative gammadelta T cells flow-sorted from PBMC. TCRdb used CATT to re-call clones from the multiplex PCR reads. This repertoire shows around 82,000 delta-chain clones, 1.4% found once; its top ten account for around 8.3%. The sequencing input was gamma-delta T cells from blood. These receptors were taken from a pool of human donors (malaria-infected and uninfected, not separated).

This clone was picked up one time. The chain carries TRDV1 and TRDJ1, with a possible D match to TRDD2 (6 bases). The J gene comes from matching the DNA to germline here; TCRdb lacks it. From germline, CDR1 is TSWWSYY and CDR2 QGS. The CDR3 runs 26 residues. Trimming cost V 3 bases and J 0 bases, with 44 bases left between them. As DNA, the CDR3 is TGTGCTCTTGGGGATGTGGATGATCCTACGTACCCTCAGGGTTCCCCCCATGTCGGATACACCGATAAACTCATCTTT. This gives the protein CALGDVDDPTYPQGSPHVGYTDKLIF.

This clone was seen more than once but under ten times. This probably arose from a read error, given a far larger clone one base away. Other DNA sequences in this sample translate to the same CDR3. For the CDR3, the DNA is TGTGCCTGTTACCGGGCGGATACTAGTGACACCGATAAACTCATCTTT. The encoded protein is CACYRADTSDTDKLIF. The chain recombines TRDV2 with TRDJ1; possible D gene TRDD3, 6 bases. No J segment appears in TCRdb, so it was assigned here by matching the sequence to germline. The CDR3 loop spans 16 amino acids. Trimming shortened V by 6 bases and J by 0 bases, and 19 bases separated the two germline ends. Per the germline V gene, CDR1 is GEAIGNYY and CDR2 is EKD.

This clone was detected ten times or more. This CDR3 reads CAFTVLDALGVDIMYTDKLIF. As DNA, the CDR3 is TGTGCCTTTACAGTTCTAGACGCCTTGGGGGTCGACATAATGTACACCGATAAACTCATCTTT. The chain is built from TRDV3 and TRDJ1; a possible D gene is TRDD3 (6 bases). CDR1 and CDR2 (germline): TVYSNPD, GDNSRS (reference sequence). This CDR3 contains 21 residues. Trimming pared 1 base from V and 0 bases from J, leaving 33 bases between.

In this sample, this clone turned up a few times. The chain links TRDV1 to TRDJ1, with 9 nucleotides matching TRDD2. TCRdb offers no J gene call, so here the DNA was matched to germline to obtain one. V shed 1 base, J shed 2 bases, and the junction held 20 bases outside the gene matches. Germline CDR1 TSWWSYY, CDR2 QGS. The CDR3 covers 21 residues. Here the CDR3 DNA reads TGTGCTCTTGGGGAACCCCCCTCCTTCCTACGAGGGTGGGGGCGGACCGATAAACTCATCTTT. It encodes CALGEPPSFLRGWGRTDKLIF.

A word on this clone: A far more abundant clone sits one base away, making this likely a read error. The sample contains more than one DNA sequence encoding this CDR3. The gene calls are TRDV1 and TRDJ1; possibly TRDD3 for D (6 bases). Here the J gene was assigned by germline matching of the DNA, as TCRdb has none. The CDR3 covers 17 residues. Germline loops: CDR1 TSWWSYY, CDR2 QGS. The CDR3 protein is CALGERTGIFVQTKLIF. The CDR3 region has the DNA TGTGCACTTGGGGAACGAACTGGGATTTTCGTTCAAACCAAACTCATCTTT.

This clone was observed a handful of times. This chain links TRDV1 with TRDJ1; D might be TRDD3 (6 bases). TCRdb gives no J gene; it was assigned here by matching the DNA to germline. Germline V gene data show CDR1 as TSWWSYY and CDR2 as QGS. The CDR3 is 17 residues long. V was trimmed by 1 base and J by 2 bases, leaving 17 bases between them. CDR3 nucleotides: TGTGCTCTTGGGGAACCCCTAAATGGATGGGGGACCGATAAACTCATCTTT. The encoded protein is CALGEPLNGWGTDKLIF.

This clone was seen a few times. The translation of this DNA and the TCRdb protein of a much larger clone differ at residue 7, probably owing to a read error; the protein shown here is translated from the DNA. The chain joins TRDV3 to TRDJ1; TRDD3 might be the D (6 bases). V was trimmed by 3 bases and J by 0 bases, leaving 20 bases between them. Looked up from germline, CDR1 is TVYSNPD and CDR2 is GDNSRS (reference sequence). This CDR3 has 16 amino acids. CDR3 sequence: CALQYWEISYTDKLIF. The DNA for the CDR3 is TGTGCCTTACAGTACTGGGAGATATCGTACACCGATAAACTCATCTTT.

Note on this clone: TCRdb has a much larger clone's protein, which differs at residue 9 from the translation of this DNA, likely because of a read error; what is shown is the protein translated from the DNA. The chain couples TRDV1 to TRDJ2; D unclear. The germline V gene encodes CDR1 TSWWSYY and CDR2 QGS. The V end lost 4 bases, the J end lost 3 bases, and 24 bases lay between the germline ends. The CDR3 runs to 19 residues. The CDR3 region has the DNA TGTGCTCTTGGGGGGCTACGAGCCGGCACCCTAACCCTGACAGCACAACTCTTCTTT. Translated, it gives CALGGLRAGTLTLTAQLFF.

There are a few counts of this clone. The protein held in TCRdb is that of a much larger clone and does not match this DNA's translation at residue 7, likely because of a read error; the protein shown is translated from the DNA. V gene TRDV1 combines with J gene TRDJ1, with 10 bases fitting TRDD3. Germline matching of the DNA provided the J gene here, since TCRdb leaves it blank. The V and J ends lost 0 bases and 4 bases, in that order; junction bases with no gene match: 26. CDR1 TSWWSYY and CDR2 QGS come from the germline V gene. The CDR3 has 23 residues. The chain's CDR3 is CALGELVYWGIYKGPPGGDKLIF. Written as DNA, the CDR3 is TGTGCTCTTGGGGAACTTGTGTACTGGGGGATCTATAAGGGTCCTCCTGGCGGCGATAAACTCATCTTT.

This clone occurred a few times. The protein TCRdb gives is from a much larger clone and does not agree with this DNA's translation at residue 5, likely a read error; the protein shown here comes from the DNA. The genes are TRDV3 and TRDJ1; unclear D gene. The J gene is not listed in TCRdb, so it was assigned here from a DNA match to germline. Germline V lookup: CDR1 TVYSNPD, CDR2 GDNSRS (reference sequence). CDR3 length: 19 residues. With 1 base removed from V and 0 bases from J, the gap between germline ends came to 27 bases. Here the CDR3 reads CAFTTRSNGGLDYTDKLIF. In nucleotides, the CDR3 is TGTGCCTTTACAACTCGGTCCAACGGAGGGTTGGACTACACCGATAAACTCATCTTT.

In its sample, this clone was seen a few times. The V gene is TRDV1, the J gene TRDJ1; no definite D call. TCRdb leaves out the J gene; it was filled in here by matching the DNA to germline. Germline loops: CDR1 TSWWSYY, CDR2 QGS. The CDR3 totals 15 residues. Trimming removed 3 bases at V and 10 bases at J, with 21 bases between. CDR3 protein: CALGDQFSDRRRLIF. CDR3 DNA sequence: TGTGCTCTTGGGGACCAGTTTTCCGATCGTCGGCGACTCATCTTT.

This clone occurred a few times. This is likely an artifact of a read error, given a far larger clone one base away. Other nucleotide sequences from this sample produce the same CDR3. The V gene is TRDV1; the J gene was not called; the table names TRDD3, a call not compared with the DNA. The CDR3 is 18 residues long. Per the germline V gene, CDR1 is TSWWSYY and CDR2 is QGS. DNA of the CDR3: TGTGCTCTTGGGGAACTAGTTCCCTGGGAGCCGTACACCGATAAACTCATTTTT. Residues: CALGELVPWEPYTDKLIF.

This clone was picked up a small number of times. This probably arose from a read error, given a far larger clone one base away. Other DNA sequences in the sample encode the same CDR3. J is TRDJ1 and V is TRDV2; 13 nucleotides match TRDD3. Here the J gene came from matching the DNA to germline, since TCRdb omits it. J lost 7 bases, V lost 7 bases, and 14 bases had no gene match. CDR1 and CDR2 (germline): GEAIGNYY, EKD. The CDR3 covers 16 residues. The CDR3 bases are TGTGCCTGCGACCAACTGGGGGATACGCTCAAACGTAAACTCATCTTT. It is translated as CACDQLGDTLKRKLIF.

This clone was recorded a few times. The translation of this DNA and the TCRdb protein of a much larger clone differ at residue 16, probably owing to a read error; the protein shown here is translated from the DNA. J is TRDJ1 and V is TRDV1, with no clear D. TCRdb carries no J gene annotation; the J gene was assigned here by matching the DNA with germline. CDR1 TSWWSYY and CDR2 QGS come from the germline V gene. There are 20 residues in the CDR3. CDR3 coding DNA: TGTGCTCTTGGGGGGCACCGGAGAAGGGCTCGCCCACTAACCACCGGTAAACTCATCTTT. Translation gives CALGGHRRRARPLTTGKLIF.

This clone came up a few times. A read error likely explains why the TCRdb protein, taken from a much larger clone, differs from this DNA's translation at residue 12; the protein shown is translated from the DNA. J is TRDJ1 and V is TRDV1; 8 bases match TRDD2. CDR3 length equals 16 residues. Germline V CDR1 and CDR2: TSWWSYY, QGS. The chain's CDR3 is CALGKLPTRMGRKLIF. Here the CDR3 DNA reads TGTGCTCTTGGGAAACTTCCTACTAGGATGGGGAGAAAACTCATCTTT.

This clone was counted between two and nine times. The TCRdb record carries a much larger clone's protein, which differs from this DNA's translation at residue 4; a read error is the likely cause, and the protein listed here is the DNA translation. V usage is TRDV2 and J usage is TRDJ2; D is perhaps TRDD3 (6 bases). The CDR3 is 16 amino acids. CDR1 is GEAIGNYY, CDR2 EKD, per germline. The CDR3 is CACVTPGEALTAQLFF. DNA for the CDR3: TGTGCCTGTGTCACCCCTGGGGAAGCTTTGACAGCACAACTCTTCTTT.

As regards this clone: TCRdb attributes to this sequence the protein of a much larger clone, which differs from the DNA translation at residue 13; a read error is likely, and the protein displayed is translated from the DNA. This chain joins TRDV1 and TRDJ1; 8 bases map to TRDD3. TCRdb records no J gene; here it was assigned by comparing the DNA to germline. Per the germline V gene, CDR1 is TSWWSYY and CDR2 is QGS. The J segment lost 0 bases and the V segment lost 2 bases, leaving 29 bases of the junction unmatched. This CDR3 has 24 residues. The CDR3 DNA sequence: TGTGCTCTTGGGGAATTCCTCCCACTTTCGGACCACTCTCACTGGGGGTCTTACACCGATAAACTCATCTTT. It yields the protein CALGEFLPLSDHSHWGSYTDKLIF.

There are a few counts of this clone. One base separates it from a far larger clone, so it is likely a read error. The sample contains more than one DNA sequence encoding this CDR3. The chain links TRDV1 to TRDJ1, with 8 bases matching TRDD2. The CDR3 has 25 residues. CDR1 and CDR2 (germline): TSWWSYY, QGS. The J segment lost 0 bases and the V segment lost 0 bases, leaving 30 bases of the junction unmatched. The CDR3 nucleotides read TGTGCTCTTGGGGAACTAAACGCCCCCACTTCCTACCCGTATCATACGCTGATGTACACCGATAAACTCATCTTT. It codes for CALGELNAPTSYPYHTLMYTDKLIF.

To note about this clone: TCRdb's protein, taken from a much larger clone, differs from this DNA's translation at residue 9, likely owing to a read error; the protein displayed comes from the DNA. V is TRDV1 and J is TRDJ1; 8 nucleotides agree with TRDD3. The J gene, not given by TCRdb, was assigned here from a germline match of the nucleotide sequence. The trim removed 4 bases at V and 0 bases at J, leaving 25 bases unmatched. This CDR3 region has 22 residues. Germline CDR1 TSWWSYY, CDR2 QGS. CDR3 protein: CALGAPSTARLGAKSYTDKLIF. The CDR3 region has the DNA TGTGCTCTTGGGGCACCTTCCACCGCAAGACTGGGGGCTAAATCCTACACCGATAAACTCATCTTT.

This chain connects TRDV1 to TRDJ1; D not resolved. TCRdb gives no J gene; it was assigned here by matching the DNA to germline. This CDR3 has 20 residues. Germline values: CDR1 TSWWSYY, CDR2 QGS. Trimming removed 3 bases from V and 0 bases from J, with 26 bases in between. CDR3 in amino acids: CALGEVGRRTPGRYTDKLIF. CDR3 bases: TGTGCTCTTGGGGAGGTCGGGAGACGGACCCCGGGAAGGTACACCGATAAACTCATCTTT.

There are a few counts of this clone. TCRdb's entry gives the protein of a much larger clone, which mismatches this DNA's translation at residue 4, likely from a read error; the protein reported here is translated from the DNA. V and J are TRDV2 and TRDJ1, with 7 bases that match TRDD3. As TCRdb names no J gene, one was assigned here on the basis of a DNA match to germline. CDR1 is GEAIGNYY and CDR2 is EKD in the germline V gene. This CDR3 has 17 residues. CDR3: CACGTAAGGPYTDKLIF. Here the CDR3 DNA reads TGTGCCTGTGGCACCGCAGCTGGGGGGCCCTACACCGATAAACTCATCTTT.

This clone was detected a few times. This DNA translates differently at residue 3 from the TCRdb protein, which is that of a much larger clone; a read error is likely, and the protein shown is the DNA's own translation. DNA of the CDR3: TGTGCTCCTGGGGAAGTTTCCTACGGGGGGCCGTACTCTCTGTACACCGATAAACTCATCTTT. The encoded protein is CAPGEVSYGGPYSLYTDKLIF. This chain links TRDV1 with TRDJ1; D is perhaps TRDD2 (7 bases). The J gene is not listed in TCRdb, so it was assigned here from a DNA match to germline. The length of the CDR3 is 21 residues. CDR1 and CDR2 (germline): TSWWSYY, QGS.

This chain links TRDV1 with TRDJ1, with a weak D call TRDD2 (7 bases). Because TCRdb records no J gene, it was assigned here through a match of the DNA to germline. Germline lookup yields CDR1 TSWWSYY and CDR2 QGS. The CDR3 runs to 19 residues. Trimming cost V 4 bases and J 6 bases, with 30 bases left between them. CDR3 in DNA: TGTGCTCTTGGGGCCCCAGCCTTCCTGAAACCAAACTGGGTTTATAAACTCATCTTT. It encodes CALGAPAFLKPNWVYKLIF.

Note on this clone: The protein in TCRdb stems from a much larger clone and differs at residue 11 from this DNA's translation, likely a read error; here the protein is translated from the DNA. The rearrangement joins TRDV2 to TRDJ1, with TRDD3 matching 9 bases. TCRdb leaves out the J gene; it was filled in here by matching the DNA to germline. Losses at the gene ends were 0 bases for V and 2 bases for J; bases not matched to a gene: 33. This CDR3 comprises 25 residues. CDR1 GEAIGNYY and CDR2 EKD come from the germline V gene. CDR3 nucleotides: TGTGCCTGTGACACCGTGGGCCCTTCCCAGGCCCTGGCTACTGGGGGACCCCTTTCGACCGATAAACTCATCTTT. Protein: CACDTVGPSQALATGGPLSTDKLIF.

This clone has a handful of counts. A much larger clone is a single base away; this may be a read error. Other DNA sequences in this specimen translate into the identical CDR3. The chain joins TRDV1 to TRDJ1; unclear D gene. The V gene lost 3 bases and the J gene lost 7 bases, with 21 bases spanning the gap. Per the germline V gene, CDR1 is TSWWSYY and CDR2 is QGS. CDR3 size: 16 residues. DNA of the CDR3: TGTGCTCTTGGGGAGCTTATCCCCCAAAAGCAGGGTAAACTCATCTTT. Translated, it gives CALGELIPQKQGKLIF.

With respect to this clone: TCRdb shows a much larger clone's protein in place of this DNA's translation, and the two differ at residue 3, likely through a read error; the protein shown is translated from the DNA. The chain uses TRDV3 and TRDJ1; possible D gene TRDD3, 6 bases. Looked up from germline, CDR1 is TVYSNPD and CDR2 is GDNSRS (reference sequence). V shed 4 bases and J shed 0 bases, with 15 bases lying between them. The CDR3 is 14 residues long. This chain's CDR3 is CASSRRGYTDKLIF. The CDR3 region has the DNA TGTGCCTCTAGTCGGCGGGGATACACCGATAAACTCATCTTT.

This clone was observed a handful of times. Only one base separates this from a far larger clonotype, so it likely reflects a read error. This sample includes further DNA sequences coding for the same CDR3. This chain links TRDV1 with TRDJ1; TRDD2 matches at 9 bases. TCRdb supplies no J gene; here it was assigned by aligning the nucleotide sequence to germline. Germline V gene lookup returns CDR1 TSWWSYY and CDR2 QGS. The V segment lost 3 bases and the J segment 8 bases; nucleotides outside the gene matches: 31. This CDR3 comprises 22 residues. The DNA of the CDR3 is TGTGCTCTTGGGGATCCGAGCCTTCCTACGTACTGGGGAATTAGAATTTCCCCCAAACTCATCTTT. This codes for CALGDPSLPTYWGIRISPKLIF.

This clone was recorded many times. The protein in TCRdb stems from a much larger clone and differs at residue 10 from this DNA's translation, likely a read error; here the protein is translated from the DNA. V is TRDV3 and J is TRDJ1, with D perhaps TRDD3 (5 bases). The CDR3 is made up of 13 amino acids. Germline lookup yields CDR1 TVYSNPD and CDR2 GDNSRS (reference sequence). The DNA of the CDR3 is TGTGCCTTCCTAGCCCCTGGGACCGATGAACTCATCTTT. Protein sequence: CAFLAPGTDELIF.

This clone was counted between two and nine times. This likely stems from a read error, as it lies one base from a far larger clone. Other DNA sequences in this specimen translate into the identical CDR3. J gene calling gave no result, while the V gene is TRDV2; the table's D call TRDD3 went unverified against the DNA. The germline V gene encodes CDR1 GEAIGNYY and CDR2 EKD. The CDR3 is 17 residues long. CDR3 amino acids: CACDTQYWGRDDDKLIF. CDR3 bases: TGTGCCTGTGACACTCAATACTGGGGCAGAGACGACGATAAACTTATCTTT.

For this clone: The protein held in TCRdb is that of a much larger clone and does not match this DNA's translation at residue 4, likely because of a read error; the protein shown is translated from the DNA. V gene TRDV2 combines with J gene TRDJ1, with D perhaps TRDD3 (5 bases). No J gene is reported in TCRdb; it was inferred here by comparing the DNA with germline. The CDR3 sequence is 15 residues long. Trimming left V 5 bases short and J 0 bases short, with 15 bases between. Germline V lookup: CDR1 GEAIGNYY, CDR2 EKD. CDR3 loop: CACGRLGMNTDKLIF. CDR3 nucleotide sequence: TGTGCCTGTGGACGACTCGGGATGAACACCGATAAACTCATCTTT.

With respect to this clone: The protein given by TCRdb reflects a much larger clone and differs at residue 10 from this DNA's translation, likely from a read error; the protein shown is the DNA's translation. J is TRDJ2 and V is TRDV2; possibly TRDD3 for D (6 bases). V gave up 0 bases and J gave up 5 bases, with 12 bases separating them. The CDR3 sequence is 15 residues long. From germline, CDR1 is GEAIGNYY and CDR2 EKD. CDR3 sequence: CACDTGGITTAQLFF. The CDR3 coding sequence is TGTGCCTGTGACACCGGAGGGATAACTACAGCACAACTCTTCTTT.